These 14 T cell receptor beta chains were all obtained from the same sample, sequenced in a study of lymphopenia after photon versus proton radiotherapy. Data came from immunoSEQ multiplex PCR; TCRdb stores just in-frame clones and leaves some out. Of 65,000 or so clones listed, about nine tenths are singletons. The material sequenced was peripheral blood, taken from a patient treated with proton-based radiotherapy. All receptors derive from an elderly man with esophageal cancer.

CDR3 loop: CRADYQETQYF. CDR3 bases: TGCAGGGCGGACTATCAAGAGACCCAGTACTTC. The rearrangement joins TRBV20-1 to TRBJ2-5, with D possibly being TRBD2 (6 bases). The CDR3 covers 11 residues. Germline assignment: CDR1 DFQATT and CDR2 SNEGSKA (reference sequence).

The CDR3, as DNA: TGTGCCAGTAGTTCCCGGACAGGGGACACTGAAGCTTTCTTT. This sequence encodes CASSSRTGDTEAFF. V gene TRBV19 combines with J gene TRBJ1-1; 9 bases map to TRBD1. V was clipped by 5 bases and J by 3 bases; unmatched bases: 4. Germline-derived CDR1 and CDR2 are LNHDA and SQIVND (reference sequence). The CDR3 is made up of 14 amino acids.

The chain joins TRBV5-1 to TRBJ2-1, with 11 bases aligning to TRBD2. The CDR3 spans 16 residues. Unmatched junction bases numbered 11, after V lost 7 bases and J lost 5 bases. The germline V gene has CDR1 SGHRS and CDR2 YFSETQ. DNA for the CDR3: TGCGCCAGCGGCAATAGCGGGAGGGCCCATCACAATGAGCAGTTCTTC. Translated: CASGNSGRAHHNEQFF.

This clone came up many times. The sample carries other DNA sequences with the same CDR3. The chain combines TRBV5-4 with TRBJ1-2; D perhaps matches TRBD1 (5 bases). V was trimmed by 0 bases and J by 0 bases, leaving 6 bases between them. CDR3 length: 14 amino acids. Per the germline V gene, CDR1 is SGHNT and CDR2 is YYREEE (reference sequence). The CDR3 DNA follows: TGTGCCAGCAGCTTGGGGGGGACTAACTATGGCTACACCTTC. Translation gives CASSLGGTNYGYTF.

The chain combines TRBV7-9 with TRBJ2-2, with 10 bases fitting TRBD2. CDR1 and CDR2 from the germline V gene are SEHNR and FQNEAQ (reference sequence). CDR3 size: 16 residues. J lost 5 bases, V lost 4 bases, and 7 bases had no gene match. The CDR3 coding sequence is TGTGCCAGCAGCTCCTATAGCGGGAGGAGGACCGGGGAGCTGTTTTTT. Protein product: CASSSYSGRRTGELFF.

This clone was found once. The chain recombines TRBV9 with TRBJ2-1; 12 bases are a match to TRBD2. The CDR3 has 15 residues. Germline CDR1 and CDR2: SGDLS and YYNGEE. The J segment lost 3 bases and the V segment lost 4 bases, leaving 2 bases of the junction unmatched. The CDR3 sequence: CASSPGLAGYNEQFF. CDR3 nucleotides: TGTGCCAGCAGCCCGGGACTAGCGGGCTACAATGAGCAGTTCTTC. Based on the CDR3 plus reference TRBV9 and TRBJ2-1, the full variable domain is DSGVTQTPKHLITATGQRVTLRCSPRSGDLSVYWYQQSLDQGLQFLIQYYNGEERAKGNILERFSAQQFPDLHSELNLSSLELGDSALYFCASSPGLAGYNEQFFGPGTRLTVL.

This chain's CDR3 is CAISYSGSPSEQFF. Written as DNA, the CDR3 is TGTGCCATCAGCTATAGCGGGTCGCCTTCTGAGCAGTTCTTC. V gene TRBV10-3 combines with J gene TRBJ2-1, with TRBD2 identical over 7 bases. CDR3 size: 14 residues. From germline, CDR1 is ENHRY and CDR2 SYGVKD. With V trimmed by 6 bases and J by 9 bases, 11 bases remained unmatched.

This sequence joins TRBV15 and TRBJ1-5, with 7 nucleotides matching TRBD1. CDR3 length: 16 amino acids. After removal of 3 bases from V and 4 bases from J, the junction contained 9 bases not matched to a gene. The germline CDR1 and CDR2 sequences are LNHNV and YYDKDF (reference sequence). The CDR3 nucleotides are TGTGCCACCAGCAGGCCCAGGGGACAGTCGAATCAGCCCCAGCATTTT. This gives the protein CATSRPRGQSNQPQHF.

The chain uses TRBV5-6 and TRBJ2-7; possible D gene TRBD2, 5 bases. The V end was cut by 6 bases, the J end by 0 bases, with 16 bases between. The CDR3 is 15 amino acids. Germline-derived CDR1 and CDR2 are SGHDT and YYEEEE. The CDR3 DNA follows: TGTGCCAGCAACTCCATCGGGGAACCCTCCTACGAGCAGTACTTC. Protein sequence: CASNSIGEPSYEQYF.

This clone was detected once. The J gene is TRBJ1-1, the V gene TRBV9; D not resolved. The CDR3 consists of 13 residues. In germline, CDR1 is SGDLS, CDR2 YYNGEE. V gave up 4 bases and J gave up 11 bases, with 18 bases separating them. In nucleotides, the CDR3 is TGTGCCAGCAGCCCCGGTGTAGGGCGAAGGGCTTTCTTT. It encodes CASSPGVGRRAFF.

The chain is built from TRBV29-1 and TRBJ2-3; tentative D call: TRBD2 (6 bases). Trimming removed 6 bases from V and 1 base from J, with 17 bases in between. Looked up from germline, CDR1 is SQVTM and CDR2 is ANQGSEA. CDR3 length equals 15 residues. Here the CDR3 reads CSVAGLEVGTDTQYF. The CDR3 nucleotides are TGCAGCGTCGCGGGACTCGAGGTCGGCACAGATACGCAGTATTTT.

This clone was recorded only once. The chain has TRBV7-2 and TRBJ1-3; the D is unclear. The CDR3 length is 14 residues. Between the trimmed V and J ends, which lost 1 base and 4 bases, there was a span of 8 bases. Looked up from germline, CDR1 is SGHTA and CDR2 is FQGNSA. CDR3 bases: TGTGCCAGCAGCTTAGTAGGGAACGGAAACACCATATATTTT. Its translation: CASSLVGNGNTIYF.

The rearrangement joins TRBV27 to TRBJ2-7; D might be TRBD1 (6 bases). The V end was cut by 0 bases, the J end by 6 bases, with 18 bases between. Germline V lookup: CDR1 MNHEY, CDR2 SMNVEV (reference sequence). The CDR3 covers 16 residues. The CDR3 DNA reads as TGTGCCAGCAGTTTATCCCACATGGAGGCAGGGGCCGAGCAGTACTTC. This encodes CASSLSHMEAGAEQYF.

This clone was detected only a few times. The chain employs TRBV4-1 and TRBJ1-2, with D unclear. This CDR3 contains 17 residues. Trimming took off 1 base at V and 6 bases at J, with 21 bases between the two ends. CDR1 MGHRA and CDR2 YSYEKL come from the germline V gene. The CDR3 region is CASSQVAAWRLKDGYTF. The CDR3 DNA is TGCGCCAGCAGCCAAGTTGCGGCTTGGCGGTTAAAGGATGGCTACACCTTC.